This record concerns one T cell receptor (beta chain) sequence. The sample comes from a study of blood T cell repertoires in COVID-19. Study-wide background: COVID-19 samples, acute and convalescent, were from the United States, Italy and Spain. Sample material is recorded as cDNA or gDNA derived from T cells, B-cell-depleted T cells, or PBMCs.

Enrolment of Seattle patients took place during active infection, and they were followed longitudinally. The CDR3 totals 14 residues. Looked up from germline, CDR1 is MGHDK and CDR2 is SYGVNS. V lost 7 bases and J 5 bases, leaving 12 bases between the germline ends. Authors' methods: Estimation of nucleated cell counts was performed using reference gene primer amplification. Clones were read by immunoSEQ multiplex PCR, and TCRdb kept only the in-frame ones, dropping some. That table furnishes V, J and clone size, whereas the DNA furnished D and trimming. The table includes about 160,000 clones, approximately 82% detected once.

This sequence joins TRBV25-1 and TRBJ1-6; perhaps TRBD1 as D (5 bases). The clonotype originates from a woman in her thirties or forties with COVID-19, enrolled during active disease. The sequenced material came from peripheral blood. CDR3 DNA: TGTGCCAGCACCGACAGTCCCCATAATTCACCCCTCCACTTT. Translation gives CASTDSPHNSPLHF.